The 23 T cell receptor beta chains in this list originate from one sample, sequenced in a study of cytomegalovirus exposure and HLA in healthy donors. The PCR used 60 Vbeta and 13 Jbeta primers. Clones were sequenced by immunoSEQ multiplex PCR, and TCRdb holds only the in-frame ones, with some missing. This sample has some 110,000 clones, with 83% found just once. Sequences were obtained from PBMCs. The receptor set was obtained from a man in his late teens or twenties in good health and CMV-seronegative.

J is TRBJ2-7 and V is TRBV9, with a weak D call TRBD2 (5 bases). V was pared by 4 bases and J by 5 bases, with 19 bases between. The germline V gene has CDR1 SGDLS and CDR2 YYNGEE. This CDR3 contains 15 residues. Here the CDR3 reads CASSPSGSYHDEQYF. CDR3 coding DNA: TGTGCCAGCAGCCCCTCGGGGAGCTATCACGACGAGCAGTACTTC.

The chain has TRBV21-1 and TRBJ2-7; no DNA check was done on the table's D call, TRBD2. TRBV21-1 is marked as a pseudogene. This CDR3 comprises 15 residues. CDR3 in DNA: TGTGCCAGCAGCCCAACTAGCGGGAGGTCCTACGAGCAGTACTTC. Its translation is CASSPTSGRSYEQYF.

The gene calls are TRBV6-4 and TRBJ2-2, with a weak D call TRBD2 (5 bases). The germline V gene encodes CDR1 MRHNA and CDR2 SNTAGT. The V gene lost 5 bases and the J gene lost 2 bases, with 21 bases spanning the gap. The CDR3 totals 18 residues. This chain's CDR3 is CASSRTGILTLNTGELFF. The CDR3 DNA sequence: TGTGCCAGCAGTAGAACCGGGATTCTGACACTTAACACCGGGGAGCTGTTTTTT.

The V and J genes are TRBV5-1 and TRBJ1-2; 8 nucleotides match TRBD1. This CDR3 comprises 14 residues. Germline values: CDR1 SGHRS, CDR2 YFSETQ. Trimming took 4 bases from V and 7 from J; bases not matched to a gene: 9. CDR3 sequence reads: CASSPGGAGVGYTF. The DNA of the CDR3 is TGCGCCAGCAGCCCAGGGGGCGCGGGCGTTGGCTACACCTTC. The full variable domain, in which reference TRBV5-1 and TRBJ1-2 provide the parts outside the CDR3, is KAGVTQTPRYLIKTRGQQVTLSCSPISGHRSVSWYQQTPGQGLQFLFEYFSETQRNKGNFPGRFSGRQFSNSRSEMNVSTLELGDSALYLCASSPGGAGVGYTFGSGTRLTVV.

The gene calls are TRBV10-3 and TRBJ2-2; no definite D call. V lost 3 bases, J lost 1 base, and 12 bases lay in between. CDR1 and CDR2 from the germline V gene are ENHRY and SYGVKD. The length of the CDR3 is 16 residues. CDR3 in amino acids: CAISETAGLNTGELFF. CDR3 nucleotides: TGTGCCATCAGTGAAACCGCAGGTTTGAACACCGGGGAGCTGTTTTTT.

The V and J genes are TRBV6-5 and TRBJ2-5, with D hard to call. Germline V CDR1 and CDR2: MNHEY, SVGAGI. V was pared by 6 bases and J by 5 bases, with 13 bases between. The CDR3 is 13 amino acids. The CDR3 loop reads CASRSNSRETQYF. CDR3 coding DNA: TGTGCCAGCAGATCCAACAGCAGGGAGACCCAGTACTTC.

A few counts support this clone. This chain connects TRBV5-1 to TRBJ2-6; D uncertain. This CDR3 spans 14 amino acids. Germline V gene data show CDR1 as SGHRS and CDR2 as YFSETQ. V was clipped by 0 bases and J by 1 base, with 2 bases between them. The CDR3 spells CASSLVSGANVLTF. CDR3 sequence (DNA): TGCGCCAGCAGCTTGGTATCTGGGGCCAACGTCCTGACTTTC.

The chain combines TRBV6-5 with TRBJ2-3; maybe TRBD1 (6 bases). V lost 7 bases to trimming and J lost 1 base, with 9 bases between them. Germline CDR1 reads MNHEY; CDR2 reads SVGAGI. The length of the CDR3 is 13 residues. The CDR3 nucleotides are TGTGCCAGCAACGGACAGCGCACAGATACGCAGTATTTT. Translated, it gives CASNGQRTDTQYF.

This clone was detected only a few times. V gene TRBV2 combines with J gene TRBJ1-1, with a tentative D call TRBD1 (6 bases). The germline CDR1 and CDR2 sequences are SNHLY and FYNNEI. This CDR3 contains 13 residues. Trimming removed 4 bases at V and 1 base at J, with 7 bases between. CDR3 sequence: CASSVGQNTEAFF. The DNA of the CDR3 is TGTGCCAGCAGTGTGGGACAGAACACTGAAGCTTTCTTT.

The J gene is TRBJ2-1, the V gene TRBV30; 10 positions match TRBD2. Germline CDR1 and CDR2: GTSNPN and SVGIG (reference sequence). The CDR3 consists of 15 residues. The J segment lost 4 bases and the V segment lost 4 bases, leaving 7 bases of the junction unmatched. CDR3 region: CAWTSGTSVYNEQFF. In DNA form, the CDR3 reads TGTGCCTGGACCTCCGGGACTAGCGTTTACAATGAGCAGTTCTTC.

V usage is TRBV19 and J usage is TRBJ2-1, with 15 bases aligning to TRBD2. The V gene's germline CDR1 is LNHDA and CDR2 SQIVND (reference sequence). The CDR3 totals 20 residues. V shed 0 bases, J shed 0 bases, and the junction held 6 bases outside the gene matches. CDR3 bases: TGTGCCAGTAGTATAGAAGGACTAGCGGGAGGGTCAAGCTCCTACAATGAGCAGTTCTTC. This gives the protein CASSIEGLAGGSSSYNEQFF.

This chain uses TRBV2 with TRBJ1-2, with 7 nucleotides matching TRBD1. The germline CDR1 and CDR2 sequences are SNHLY and FYNNEI. Losses at the gene ends were 2 bases for V and 4 bases for J; bases not matched to a gene: 7. The CDR3 spans 15 residues. The CDR3 loop is CASSEPTGLVYGYTF. CDR3 in DNA: TGTGCCAGCAGTGAACCGACAGGGCTCGTCTATGGCTACACCTTC.

The chain combines TRBV6-5 with TRBJ1-2; D possibly corresponds to TRBD1 (5 bases). The germline V and J ends were trimmed by 6 bases and 0 bases, with 8 bases remaining between them. Per the germline V gene, CDR1 is MNHEY and CDR2 is SVGAGI. The CDR3 extends over 13 amino acids. CDR3 sequence: CASSRQSNYGYTF. CDR3 sequence (DNA): TGTGCCAGCAGCCGACAGTCTAACTATGGCTACACCTTC.

V is TRBV27 and J is TRBJ2-7, with 15 bases lining up with TRBD2. The CDR3 has 16 amino acids. V was pared by 7 bases and J by 7 bases, with 11 bases of the junction left unmatched. Germline values: CDR1 MNHEY, CDR2 SMNVEV (reference sequence). CDR3 region: CASTPGLAGGLWEQYF. The CDR3 DNA is TGTGCCAGCACCCCTGGACTAGCGGGAGGGCTTTGGGAGCAGTACTTC.

This clone was counted only a few times. J is TRBJ2-1 and V is TRBV28; a weak D match, TRBD1 (6 bases). Germline lookup yields CDR1 MDHEN and CDR2 SYDVKM. V gave up 4 bases and J gave up 3 bases, with 13 bases separating them. The CDR3 contains 15 residues. The DNA for the CDR3 is TGTGCCAGCAGTTCCCGACAGGTTAACTACAATGAGCAGTTCTTC. Its protein product is CASSSRQVNYNEQFF.

J is TRBJ1-5 and V is TRBV7-2, with 7 bases lining up with TRBD1. This CDR3 region has 15 residues. Per germline, CDR1 SGHTA and CDR2 FQGNSA. V gave up 5 bases and J gave up 7 bases; unmatched junction bases: 11. The CDR3 sequence is CASSVNTGAGQPQHF. CDR3 bases: TGTGCCAGCAGCGTAAATACAGGGGCTGGCCAGCCCCAGCATTTT. Combining the CDR3 with reference TRBV7-2 and TRBJ1-5 gives the whole variable domain GAGVSQSPSNKVTEKGKDVELRCDPISGHTALYWYRQSLGQGLEFLIYFQGNSAPDKSGLPSDRFSAERTGGSVSTLTIQRTQQEDSAVYLCASSVNTGAGQPQHFGDGTRLSIL.

In this sample, this clone turned up once. The V and J genes are TRBV5-1 and TRBJ1-2; D may be TRBD1 (5 bases). Trimming took 0 bases from V and 4 from J, leaving 13 bases between them. This CDR3 contains 15 residues. CDR1 is SGHRS and CDR2 is YFSETQ in the germline V gene. The CDR3 DNA reads as TGCGCCAGCAGCTTGGAGGCGGGGGAGCGCTATGGCTACACCTTC. It specifies CASSLEAGERYGYTF.

The chain is built from TRBV29-1 and TRBJ2-7; 10 bases agree with TRBD2. CDR1 and CDR2 from the germline V gene are SQVTM and ANQGSEA. The CDR3 is 15 residues long. Unmatched junction bases numbered 14, after V lost 8 bases and J lost 4 bases. This CDR3 reads CSIGRASGSRYEQYF. The CDR3 DNA reads as TGCAGCATCGGAAGGGCTAGCGGGAGTCGGTACGAGCAGTACTTC.

This clone has only one observation. V usage is TRBV5-1 and J usage is TRBJ1-3; 11 bases align to TRBD1. J gave up 6 bases and V 4 bases, and 3 bases lay outside the gene matches. The length of the CDR3 is 14 residues. The germline V gene has CDR1 SGHRS and CDR2 YFSETQ. In DNA, the CDR3 is TGCGCCAGCAGCCCGGGACAGGGGGAAAACACCATATATTTT. Its protein is CASSPGQGENTIYF.

This clone was picked up one time. V and J are TRBV6-5 and TRBJ2-2; perhaps TRBD1 as D (6 bases). Germline CDR1 and CDR2: MNHEY and SVGAGI. Trimming shortened V by 0 bases and J by 7 bases, and 12 bases separated the two germline ends. CDR3 length equals 15 residues. The CDR3, as DNA: TGTGCCAGCAGTTACTCGGACAGCCGGGACGGGGAGCTGTTTTTT. Residues: CASSYSDSRDGELFF.

The table lists this clone with a few counts. The rearrangement uses TRBV27 and TRBJ2-7; 9 nucleotides line up with TRBD2. Germline CDR1 is MNHEY and CDR2 is SMNVEV (reference sequence). The ends lost 6 bases at V and 6 bases at J; junction bases unmatched: 12. The CDR3 is made up of 15 amino acids. The CDR3 nucleotides are TGTGCCAGCAGCCCCTGGGCTAGCGGGAATGCCGAGCAGTACTTC. Translation: CASSPWASGNAEQYF.

This clone has only one observation. J is TRBJ1-2 and V is TRBV7-9; 9 bases are a match to TRBD1. The CDR3 covers 12 residues. Germline-derived CDR1 and CDR2 are SEHNR and FQNEAQ (reference sequence). V lost 6 bases to trimming and J lost 8 bases; unmatched junction nucleotides: 4. The chain's CDR3 is CASRQGAGGYTF. Written as DNA, the CDR3 is TGTGCCAGCAGACAGGGGGCGGGCGGCTACACCTTC.

The chain carries TRBV5-8 and TRBJ1-3; D is unresolved. Trimming stripped 1 base from V and 2 bases from J, with 16 bases between. This CDR3 has 17 residues. CDR1 SGHTS and CDR2 YDEGEE come from the germline V gene. The CDR3 sequence: CASSLWGARSPGNTIYF. The CDR3 DNA sequence: TGTGCCAGCAGCTTGTGGGGAGCGAGGTCCCCTGGAAACACCATATATTTT. Combining the CDR3 with reference TRBV5-8 and TRBJ1-3 gives the whole variable domain EAGVTQSPTHLIKTRGQQATLRCSPISGHTSVYWYQQALGLGLQFLLWYDEGEERNRGNFPPRFSGRQFPNYSSELNVNALELEDSALYLCASSLWGARSPGNTIYFGEGSWLTVV.